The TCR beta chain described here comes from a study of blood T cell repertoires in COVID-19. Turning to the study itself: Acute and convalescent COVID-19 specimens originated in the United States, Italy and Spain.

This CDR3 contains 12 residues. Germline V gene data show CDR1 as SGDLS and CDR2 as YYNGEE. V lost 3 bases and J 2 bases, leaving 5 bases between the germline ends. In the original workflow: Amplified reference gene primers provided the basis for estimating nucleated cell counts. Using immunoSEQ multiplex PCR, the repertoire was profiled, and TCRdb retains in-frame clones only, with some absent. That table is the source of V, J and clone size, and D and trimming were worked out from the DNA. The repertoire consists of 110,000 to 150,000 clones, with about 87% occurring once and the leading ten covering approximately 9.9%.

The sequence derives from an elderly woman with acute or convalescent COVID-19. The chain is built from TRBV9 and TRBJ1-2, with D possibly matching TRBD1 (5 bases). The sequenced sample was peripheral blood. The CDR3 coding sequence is TGTGCCAGCAGCGCAGGGAACTATGGCTACACCTTC. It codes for CASSAGNYGYTF. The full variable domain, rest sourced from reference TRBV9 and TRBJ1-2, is DSGVTQTPKHLITATGQRVTLRCSPRSGDLSVYWYQQSLDQGLQFLIQYYNGEERAKGNILERFSAQQFPDLHSELNLSSLELGDSALYFCASSAGNYGYTFGSGTRLTVV.